These T cell receptor beta chains were read from a single sample in a study of blood T cell repertoires in COVID-19. Assay used: immunoSEQ multiplex PCR; TCRdb lists only in-frame clones, some missing. The top ten clones hold approximately 7.5% of a sample with roughly 250,000 clones, about 90% of them seen once. Sequenced material: peripheral blood. The receptors here all came from a man in his 60s who had recovered from COVID-19. CDR3s include the opening cysteine and the closing phenylalanine or tryptophan. The D gene is left open where the match is weak. Size is omitted from some rows. Given values are once, few, many or a class for expanded clones.

clone_size: once; d_call: TRBD1; v_call: TRBV30; j_call: TRBJ2-1; cdr3_nt: TGTGCCTGGAGTAATAAGGGGGCCGTTTCTAACAATGAGCAGTTCTTC; cdr3_aa: CAWSNKGAVSNNEQFF
clone_size: NA; d_call: NA; v_call: TRBV4-1; j_call: TRBJ1-2; cdr3_nt: TGCGCCAGCAGCCAAGGGCAGTACTATGGCTACACCTTC; cdr3_aa: CASSQGQYYGYTF
clone_size: NA; d_call: NA; v_call: TRBV5-1; j_call: TRBJ1-1; cdr3_nt: TGCGCCAGCAGCACCCTAGGCGGGGGGCTAGGAGCTTTCTTT; cdr3_aa: CASSTLGGGLGAFF
clone_size: NA; d_call: NA; v_call: TRBV7-6; j_call: TRBJ1-3; cdr3_nt: TGTGCCAGCAGCAACGAAGGACAGCCCTCTGGAAACACCATATATTTT; cdr3_aa: CASSNEGQPSGNTIYF
clone_size: NA; d_call: TRBD1; v_call: TRBV30; j_call: TRBJ1-4; cdr3_nt: TGTGCCTGTGGGAAAAGACAGGGACGGAGAAATGAAAAACTGTTTTTT; cdr3_aa: CACGKRQGRRNEKLFF
clone_size: NA; d_call: TRBD1; v_call: TRBV9; j_call: TRBJ2-1; cdr3_nt: TGTGCCAGCAGCGCCCAGACAGGGAGCTACAATGAGCAGTTCTTC; cdr3_aa: CASSAQTGSYNEQFF
clone_size: few; d_call: NA; v_call: TRBV30; j_call: TRBJ1-6; cdr3_nt: TGTGCCTGGAGTCCCCCAAGCGCTTTCAATTCACCCCTCCACTTT; cdr3_aa: CAWSPPSAFNSPLHF
clone_size: few; d_call: TRBD1; v_call: TRBV5-6; j_call: TRBJ1-5; cdr3_nt: TGTGCCAGCAGCTTGGGGTTACAGGGACAGGGCAATCAGCCCCAGCATTTT; cdr3_aa: CASSLGLQGQGNQPQHF
clone_size: NA; d_call: NA; v_call: TRBV11-2; j_call: TRBJ2-3; cdr3_nt: TGTGCCAGCAGCTCGAGGGGGGGCAGCACAGATACGCAGTATTTT; cdr3_aa: CASSSRGGSTDTQYF
clone_size: NA; d_call: NA; v_call: TRBV24-1; j_call: TRBJ2-2; cdr3_nt: TGTGCCACCAGTGATTTTCAGGCCGCGAACACCGGGGAGCTGTTTTTT; cdr3_aa: CATSDFQAANTGELFF
clone_size: few; d_call: TRBD2; v_call: TRBV27; j_call: TRBJ2-1; cdr3_nt: TGTGCCAGCAGTTTATTCACCGGGACTAGCGTATCCAATGAGCAGTTCTTC; cdr3_aa: CASSLFTGTSVSNEQFF
clone_size: NA; d_call: NA; v_call: TRBV6-5; j_call: TRBJ1-5; cdr3_nt: TGTGCCAGCAGCCGGACGGGAGGACAGCCCCAGCATTTT; cdr3_aa: CASSRTGGQPQHF
clone_size: NA; d_call: NA; v_call: TRBV5-1; j_call: TRBJ1-1; cdr3_nt: TGCGCCAGCAGGGCGAGTTGGAGAAGCACTGAAGCTTTCTTT; cdr3_aa: CASRASWRSTEAFF
clone_size: NA; d_call: TRBD1; v_call: TRBV28; j_call: TRBJ2-7; cdr3_nt: TGTGCCAGCAGTTTATTGACAGGGGGATTCTACGAGCAGTACTTC; cdr3_aa: CASSLLTGGFYEQYF
clone_size: NA; d_call: NA; v_call: TRBV30; j_call: TRBJ1-2; cdr3_nt: TGTGCCTGGAGTGGGAAGGAGGGCTATGGCTACACCTTC; cdr3_aa: CAWSGKEGYGYTF
clone_size: NA; d_call: NA; v_call: TRBV29-1; j_call: TRBJ1-1; cdr3_nt: TGCAGCGTTCAGGGGTACACTGAAGCTTTCTTT; cdr3_aa: CSVQGYTEAFF
clone_size: NA; d_call: NA; v_call: TRBV4-1; j_call: TRBJ1-4; cdr3_nt: TGCGCCAGCAGCCAAGTTCGCCTAGAAAAACTGTTTTTT; cdr3_aa: CASSQVRLEKLFF
clone_size: NA; d_call: NA; v_call: TRBV2; j_call: TRBJ1-1; cdr3_nt: TGTGCCAGCAGCGGGTATCGACAGGCGATCGGCACTGAAGCTTTCTTT; cdr3_aa: CASSGYRQAIGTEAFF
clone_size: NA; d_call: TRBD2; v_call: TRBV25-1; j_call: TRBJ2-5; cdr3_nt: TGTGCCAGCAGTGACAAGCGGGGGGTAGAGACCCAGTACTTC; cdr3_aa: CASSDKRGVETQYF
clone_size: NA; d_call: TRBD1; v_call: TRBV19; j_call: TRBJ2-1; cdr3_nt: TGTGCCAGTAGTATAGATGGAGACAGGGCCGGGAATGAGCAGTTCTTC; cdr3_aa: CASSIDGDRAGNEQFF
clone_size: NA; d_call: NA; v_call: TRBV5-5; j_call: TRBJ1-5; cdr3_nt: TGTGCCAGCAGCTCCCAGGGGATGAATCAGCCCCAGCATTTT; cdr3_aa: CASSSQGMNQPQHF
clone_size: once; d_call: TRBD1; v_call: TRBV10-3; j_call: TRBJ1-1; cdr3_nt: TGTGCCATCAGTGAGGACAGGGGAACTGAAGCTTTCTTT; cdr3_aa: CAISEDRGTEAFF
clone_size: NA; d_call: TRBD2; v_call: TRBV20-1; j_call: TRBJ2-5; cdr3_nt: TGCAGTGCTAGTGACCTAGCGGGGCTTACCCAAGAGACCCAGTACTTC; cdr3_aa: CSASDLAGLTQETQYF
clone_size: NA; d_call: NA; v_call: TRBV27; j_call: TRBJ2-2; cdr3_nt: TGTGCCAGCAGTACTACAACCATCACCGGGGAGCTGTTTTTT; cdr3_aa: CASSTTTITGELFF
clone_size: NA; d_call: NA; v_call: TRBV19; j_call: TRBJ1-5; cdr3_nt: TGTGCCAGTAGTATAGGGGGGGGCGGTAGCAATCAGCCCCAGCATTTT; cdr3_aa: CASSIGGGGSNQPQHF
clone_size: NA; d_call: NA; v_call: TRBV24-1; j_call: TRBJ1-1; cdr3_nt: TGTGCCACCAAGGGGTCACAAGGAACTGAAGCTTTCTTT; cdr3_aa: CATKGSQGTEAFF
clone_size: few; d_call: NA; v_call: TRBV3-1/TRBV3-2; j_call: TRBJ1-5; cdr3_nt: TGTGCCAGCAGCCGGGGGGAATCCGGACTGGGACCCCAGCATTTT; cdr3_aa: CASSRGESGLGPQHF
clone_size: NA; d_call: NA; v_call: TRBV6-2/TRBV6-3; j_call: TRBJ2-3; cdr3_nt: TGTGCCAGCAGTTACGGCGATACGCAGTATTTT; cdr3_aa: CASSYGDTQYF
clone_size: many; d_call: NA; v_call: TRBV18; j_call: TRBJ1-2; cdr3_nt: TGTGCCAGCTCCCCGTCGGGGGGGGCCGAGGGCTACACCTTC; cdr3_aa: CASSPSGGAEGYTF
clone_size: NA; d_call: NA; v_call: TRBV15; j_call: TRBJ1-2; cdr3_nt: TGTGCCACCAGCAGAGATAACAGGGAAAGCTATGGCTACACCTTC; cdr3_aa: CATSRDNRESYGYTF
clone_size: NA; d_call: NA; v_call: TRBV12-5; j_call: TRBJ1-1; cdr3_nt: TGTGCTAGTGGTTTGGTACGGCTTCCGGGTTCGCACACTGAAGCTTTCTTT; cdr3_aa: CASGLVRLPGSHTEAFF
clone_size: NA; d_call: NA; v_call: TRBV25-1; j_call: TRBJ1-4; cdr3_nt: TGTGCCAGCAGTGCCCTAACAACTAATGAAAAACTGTTTTTT; cdr3_aa: CASSALTTNEKLFF
clone_size: NA; d_call: TRBD1; v_call: TRBV5-1; j_call: TRBJ1-2; cdr3_nt: TGCGCCAGCAGGTCGGGACAGCCAAGGGGCTATGGCTACACCTTC; cdr3_aa: CASRSGQPRGYGYTF
clone_size: once; d_call: NA; v_call: TRBV7-6; j_call: TRBJ2-7; cdr3_nt: TGTGCCAGCAGCTTAGGGGCAGGGGCCCACGAGCAGTACTTC; cdr3_aa: CASSLGAGAHEQYF
clone_size: NA; d_call: TRBD2; v_call: TRBV7-9; j_call: TRBJ2-7; cdr3_nt: TGTGCCAGCAGCTCTGTCGGGGGGTACGAGCAGTACTTC; cdr3_aa: CASSSVGGYEQYF
clone_size: NA; d_call: NA; v_call: TRBV5-5; j_call: TRBJ1-2; cdr3_nt: TGTGCCAGCAGCTTGGATGTCCTTTCTCTCGGCTACACCTTC; cdr3_aa: CASSLDVLSLGYTF
clone_size: NA; d_call: NA; v_call: TRBV29-1; j_call: TRBJ1-1; cdr3_nt: TGCAGCGTTAGCAGGGGCATGAACACTGAAGCTTTCTTT; cdr3_aa: CSVSRGMNTEAFF
clone_size: NA; d_call: NA; v_call: TRBV30; j_call: TRBJ1-4; cdr3_nt: TGTGCCTGGAGTGTACCAACGGGACATCTACTGTTTTTT; cdr3_aa: CAWSVPTGHLLFF
clone_size: once; d_call: NA; v_call: TRBV30; j_call: TRBJ2-1; cdr3_nt: TGTGCCTGGAGTGTAGGTACAGACAATGAGCAGTTCTTC; cdr3_aa: CAWSVGTDNEQFF
clone_size: NA; d_call: NA; v_call: TRBV2; j_call: TRBJ1-1; cdr3_nt: TGTGCCAGCAGTGAAAGAGTGAACACTGAAGCTTTCTTT; cdr3_aa: CASSERVNTEAFF
clone_size: NA; d_call: NA; v_call: TRBV6-5; j_call: TRBJ2-6; cdr3_nt: TGTGCCAGCACCTCGCGGGCTGGGGCCAACGTCCTGACTTTC; cdr3_aa: CASTSRAGANVLTF
clone_size: few; d_call: NA; v_call: TRBV19; j_call: TRBJ1-1; cdr3_nt: TGTGCCAGTAGTGTCCAGAACACTGAAGCTTTCTTT; cdr3_aa: CASSVQNTEAFF
clone_size: NA; d_call: NA; v_call: TRBV15; j_call: TRBJ2-7; cdr3_nt: TGTGCCACCAGCTCCCTTTCCTACGAGCAGTACTTC; cdr3_aa: CATSSLSYEQYF
clone_size: once; d_call: NA; v_call: TRBV5-1; j_call: TRBJ2-3; cdr3_nt: TGCGCCAGCAGCTGGAGGCCACGGGGTGCAGATACGCAGTATTTT; cdr3_aa: CASSWRPRGADTQYF
clone_size: NA; d_call: TRBD1; v_call: TRBV19; j_call: TRBJ2-5; cdr3_nt: TGTGCCAGTACCGGGACAGGGCTCTGGGAGACCCAGTACTTC; cdr3_aa: CASTGTGLWETQYF
clone_size: NA; d_call: TRBD1; v_call: TRBV3-1/TRBV3-2; j_call: TRBJ1-6; cdr3_nt: TGTGCCAGCAGCCAAGATTGGCAGGGGGATTCACCCCTCCACTTT; cdr3_aa: CASSQDWQGDSPLHF
clone_size: once; d_call: NA; v_call: TRBV30; j_call: TRBJ1-1; cdr3_nt: TGTGCCTGGACCACGCCTACAGCTGAAGCTTTCTTT; cdr3_aa: CAWTTPTAEAFF
clone_size: NA; d_call: NA; v_call: TRBV5-1; j_call: TRBJ2-3; cdr3_nt: TGCGCCAGCAGGACTAGTGGGGACGGTGATACGCAGTATTTT; cdr3_aa: CASRTSGDGDTQYF
clone_size: NA; d_call: TRBD1; v_call: TRBV7-8; j_call: TRBJ1-1; cdr3_nt: TGTGCCAGCAGCTTAGTAACAGGGGGAGTCACTGAAGCTTTCTTT; cdr3_aa: CASSLVTGGVTEAFF
clone_size: NA; d_call: TRBD1; v_call: TRBV19; j_call: TRBJ2-1; cdr3_nt: TGTGCCAGTAGAACCGGGACAGGAGGTTTCGGTGAGCAGTTCTTC; cdr3_aa: CASRTGTGGFGEQFF
clone_size: NA; d_call: NA; v_call: TRBV6-5; j_call: TRBJ2-4; cdr3_nt: TGTGCCACGAGTAGTCGAGCCAAAAACATTCAGTACTTC; cdr3_aa: CATSSRAKNIQYF